Listed below are T cell receptor beta chains from one sample, sequenced in a study of blood T cell repertoires in COVID-19. The repertoire was sequenced with immunoSEQ multiplex PCR; TCRdb's copy has only in-frame clones and lacks some. The sample carries around 99,000 clones, 75% to 85% recorded once. Sequencing was carried out using peripheral blood. The source of these receptors is a woman aged 80 or older with active or convalescent COVID-19. CDR3s include the opening cysteine and the closing phenylalanine or tryptophan. Fields, in order: clone size, D gene, J gene, V gene, CDR3 DNA, CDR3 protein. D genes are given only for firm matches. Some rows mark clone size as missing; the rest say once, few, many or name a class of expanded clone.

>.|.|TRBJ2-1|TRBV11-2
TGTGCCAGCAGCGCCCAGCCAGCGAGCAACAATGAGCAGTTCTTC
CASSAQPASNNEQFF
>.|TRBD1|TRBJ2-5|TRBV24-1
TGTGCCACCAGTGGCAACAGGGGTGCGAAAGAGACCCAGTACTTC
CATSGNRGAKETQYF
>.|.|TRBJ1-5|TRBV6-2/TRBV6-3
TGTGCCAGCAGTTACCTACAGGGTCTAGGCAATCAGCCCCAGCATTTT
CASSYLQGLGNQPQHF
>.|.|TRBJ1-1|TRBV5-1
TGCGCCAGCAATGGAGGGGCCTCGAACACTGAAGCTTTCTTT
CASNGGASNTEAFF
>.|.|TRBJ1-2|TRBV5-4
TGTGCCAGCAGCGGGGGGGCTAACTATGGCTACACCTTC
CASSGGANYGYTF
>.|.|TRBJ2-5|TRBV29-1
TGCAGCGGTGACGGAGGGACCCAGTACTTC
CSGDGGTQYF
>once|.|TRBJ2-1|TRBV14
TGTGCCAGCAGCCGTCTGAGGGGGACAAGCTCCTACAATGAGCAGTTCTTC
CASSRLRGTSSYNEQFF
>.|.|TRBJ2-3|TRBV6-2/TRBV6-3
TGTGCCAGCAGTTACTCGAGTCGGGGCACAGATACGCAGTATTTT
CASSYSSRGTDTQYF
>.|.|TRBJ2-7|TRBV12-3/TRBV12-4
TGTGCCAGCAGTTTGTTCGGCTACGAGCAGTACTTC
CASSLFGYEQYF
>.|.|TRBJ2-5|TRBV19
TGTGCCAGCAAAAGCGACCGGGAGACCCAGTACTTC
CASKSDRETQYF
>.|.|TRBJ2-1|TRBV28
TGTGCCAGCAGTTCCGCCTCGTCCAGGGGGGACAATGAGCAGTTCTTC
CASSSASSRGDNEQFF
>.|TRBD1|TRBJ1-1|TRBV2
TGTGCCAGCAGTCCGACGACAGGGTGGGACACTGAAGCTTTCTTT
CASSPTTGWDTEAFF
>.|TRBD1|TRBJ2-6|TRBV7-3
TGTGCCAGCAGCAAGCACAGGGGGCTTGGGGCCAACGTCCTGACTTTC
CASSKHRGLGANVLTF
>.|.|TRBJ2-3|TRBV9
TGTGCCAGCAGCGTAGCGGTAAACACAGATACGCAGTATTTT
CASSVAVNTDTQYF
>once|TRBD2|TRBJ2-1|TRBV14
TGTGCCAGCGGGTTAGCGGGAGGGCTTCCCTACAATGAGCAGTTCTTC
CASGLAGGLPYNEQFF
>.|TRBD1|TRBJ2-7|TRBV5-1
TGTGCCAGCAGCGGAAGGGACAGGGGGGACGAGCAGTACTTC
CASSGRDRGDEQYF
>many|.|TRBJ1-4|TRBV2
TGTGCCAGCCAAAGGGAGGGTGGGGAAAAACTGTTTTTT
CASQREGGEKLFF
>.|TRBD1|TRBJ2-5|TRBV6-5
TGTGCCAGCAGTTCCCCTGGGACAGTTGAAGAGACCCAGTACTTC
CASSSPGTVEETQYF